The 16 T cell receptor beta chains listed next were all sequenced from one sample in a study of shared clonotypes between healthy human individuals (dated by TCRdb to between 2020 and 2021). The library was prepared using the immunoSEQ multiplex PCR assay. TCRdb provides this immuneACCESS table in a form limited to in-frame rearrangements. Some clones are lacking; in checked studies, under half of them reflect an unresolved V gene, and why the rest are absent is not known. Recorded for this sample are roughly 2 million clones; approximately 96% of them occurred a single time. The ten largest account for about 0.13% of the sample. The specimen was naive CD4+ T cells sorted from blood. Taken with the paper, the label for cell subset or site translates to: CD45RA+ positively selected. Receptors originate from a man aged 18 to 35 in good health.

The rearrangement links TRBV5-1 to TRBJ2-4, with D perhaps TRBD2 (6 bases). Germline assignment: CDR1 SGHRS and CDR2 YFSETQ. This CDR3 contains 16 residues. Trimming removed 4 bases at V and 0 bases at J, with 14 bases between. CDR3 region: CASSVGTELAKNIQYF. DNA of the CDR3: TGCGCCAGCAGCGTGGGGACTGAACTAGCCAAAAACATTCAGTACTTC.

The chain has TRBV30 and TRBJ2-7; weak D call: TRBD2 (5 bases). The ends were cut back, 5 bases at V and 10 bases at J, with 21 bases in the middle. CDR1 is GTSNPN, CDR2 SVGIG, per germline (reference sequence). The CDR3 sequence is 13 residues long. The CDR3 nucleotides read TGTGCCTGGGTGGAGGCCGGAAGTGGCGTACAGTACTTC. Its protein is CAWVEAGSGVQYF.

This clone was observed once. This chain connects TRBV13 to TRBJ2-5, with TRBD2 matching 10 bases. The V and J ends lost 4 bases and 2 bases, in that order; junction bases with no gene match: 7. The CDR3 consists of 16 residues. Germline assignment: CDR1 PRHDT and CDR2 FYEKMQ (reference sequence). CDR3 sequence: CASSSELAGKQETQYF. The CDR3 DNA is TGTGCCAGCAGCTCCGAACTAGCGGGGAAACAAGAGACCCAGTACTTC.

This chain joins TRBV5-4 and TRBJ1-1, with D perhaps TRBD1 (5 bases). V was shortened by 4 bases and J by 1 base, with 11 bases between the two germline ends. Germline loops: CDR1 SGHNT, CDR2 YYREEE (reference sequence). This CDR3 spans 14 amino acids. The CDR3 is CASSHPDRNTEAFF. The CDR3 nucleotides are TGTGCCAGCAGCCACCCCGACAGGAACACTGAAGCTTTCTTT.

This chain uses TRBV7-9 with TRBJ1-4; the D is unclear. The germline V gene encodes CDR1 SEHNR and CDR2 FQNEAQ (reference sequence). The CDR3 loop spans 14 amino acids. Trimming stripped 3 bases from V and 0 bases from J, with 5 bases between. The CDR3 nucleotides read TGTGCCAGCAGCTTTGGGGCAACTAATGAAAAACTGTTTTTT. Translated: CASSFGATNEKLFF.

The V gene is TRBV7-3, the J gene TRBJ2-3, with D maybe TRBD1 (5 bases). The ends were cut back, 2 bases at V and 4 bases at J, with 13 bases in the middle. Germline CDR1 is SGHTA and CDR2 is FQGTGA. The length of the CDR3 is 15 residues. The CDR3 nucleotides are TGTGCCAGCAGCTTACAGGGTGTCGGAGCAGATACGCAGTATTTT. Its protein is CASSLQGVGADTQYF.

The chain is built from TRBV7-8 and TRBJ2-5, with D possibly matching TRBD1 (5 bases). Germline values: CDR1 SGHVS, CDR2 FQNEAQ. Trimming took off 1 base at V and 2 bases at J, with 11 bases between the two ends. The CDR3 covers 15 residues. CDR3 amino acids: CASSLDPPGQETQYF. CDR3 DNA sequence: TGTGCCAGCAGCTTAGACCCGCCAGGGCAAGAGACCCAGTACTTC.

CDR3 sequence: CASSQRGLLNTEAFF. The CDR3 DNA follows: TGTGCCAGCAGCCAGAGGGGATTACTGAACACTGAAGCTTTCTTT. This chain connects TRBV7-9 to TRBJ1-1; a possible D gene is TRBD1 (5 bases). The CDR3 loop spans 15 amino acids. Germline loops: CDR1 SEHNR, CDR2 FQNEAQ (reference sequence). The V end lost 5 bases, the J end lost 0 bases, and 13 bases lay between the germline ends. Looking up the rest from reference TRBV7-9 and TRBJ1-1 gives the full variable domain: DTGVSQNPRHKITKRGQNVTFRCDPISEHNRLYWYRQTLGQGPEFLTYFQNEAQLEKSRLLSDRFSAERPKGSFSTLEIQRTEQGDSAMYLCASSQRGLLNTEAFFGQGTRLTVV.

V and J are TRBV2 and TRBJ2-2; 8 nucleotides match TRBD1. V lost 8 bases, J lost 1 base, and 6 bases stayed unmatched. CDR1 and CDR2 (germline): SNHLY, FYNNEI. CDR3 length: 15 residues. The CDR3 loop is CASGQGSWNTGELFF. The CDR3, as DNA: TGTGCCAGCGGACAGGGATCGTGGAACACCGGGGAGCTGTTTTTT.

This chain uses TRBV5-4 with TRBJ2-7, with TRBD2 matching over 9 bases. The CDR3 runs to 14 residues. J lost 9 bases, V lost 0 bases, and 7 bases had no gene match. CDR1 is SGHNT, CDR2 YYREEE, per germline (reference sequence). CDR3 loop: CASSLGAGGPAQYF. The CDR3 nucleotides read TGTGCCAGCAGCTTGGGTGCGGGGGGGCCGGCGCAGTACTTC.

This chain joins TRBV25-1 and TRBJ1-2; unclear D gene. The ends were cut back, 6 bases at V and 8 bases at J, with 16 bases in the middle. CDR1 and CDR2 (germline): MGHDK, SYGVNS. The CDR3 totals 13 residues. The CDR3 sequence is CASSRVGSQGYTF. CDR3 nucleotides: TGTGCCAGCAGCAGAGTGGGATCCCAAGGCTACACCTTC.

Details on this clone: This same CDR3 is encoded by further DNA sequences in the sample. V and J are TRBV27 and TRBJ2-7, with 12 bases lining up with TRBD2. The CDR3 is 17 amino acids. Germline lookup yields CDR1 MNHEY and CDR2 SMNVEV (reference sequence). Trimming took 5 bases from V and 0 from J; bases not matched to a gene: 8. CDR3 DNA: TGTGCCAGCAGTCCCCGGACTAGCGGGGTTTTCTCCTACGAGCAGTACTTC. Amino acid sequence: CASSPRTSGVFSYEQYF.

The chain carries TRBV2 and TRBJ1-2; no clear D gene. The length of the CDR3 is 11 residues. Germline V gene sequence: CDR1 SNHLY, CDR2 FYNNEI. Between the trimmed V and J ends, which lost 11 bases and 8 bases, there was a span of 15 bases. The CDR3 DNA reads as TGTGCCTGGCAGGCCGTTGCCGGCTACACCTTC. It encodes CAWQAVAGYTF.

The V gene is TRBV18, the J gene TRBJ1-2; D is perhaps TRBD1 (5 bases). CDR1 and CDR2 (germline): KGHSH, LQKENI. Trimming cost V 3 bases and J 8 bases, with 16 bases left between them. The CDR3 runs to 14 residues. This chain's CDR3 is CASSPGLLYEGYTF. CDR3 nucleotide sequence: TGTGCCAGCTCACCGGGACTGCTGTACGAGGGCTACACCTTC.

V usage is TRBV6-6 and J usage is TRBJ1-2, with D uncertain. Germline lookup yields CDR1 MNHNY and CDR2 SVGAGI (reference sequence). The length of the CDR3 is 13 residues. The V end was cut by 4 bases, the J end by 8 bases, with 14 bases between. CDR3 in DNA: TGTGCCAGCAGTTTCGATCAACTCTCCGGCTACACCTTC. This gives the protein CASSFDQLSGYTF.

This rearrangement joins TRBV5-1 to TRBJ2-7, with 9 bases matching TRBD1. Germline-derived CDR1 and CDR2 are SGHRS and YFSETQ. CDR3 length: 15 amino acids. J was trimmed by 6 bases and V by 2 bases; bases with no gene match: 9. This CDR3 reads CASSLLGQGLGEQYF. CDR3 nucleotides: TGCGCCAGCAGCTTATTGGGACAGGGTCTCGGCGAGCAGTACTTC.